Listed below are T cell receptor beta chains from one sample, sequenced in a study of PD-1 blockade in mismatch repair-deficient tumors. Measured with immunoSEQ multiplex PCR; TCRdb has only the in-frame clones, and not every one. The sample has around 23,000 clones, 83% seen once. This specimen was peripheral blood, taken 12 weeks after starting pembrolizumab. The receptors were gathered from an adult with mismatch repair-deficient cancer. Both conserved end residues are part of each CDR3. The D gene is left open where the match is weak. Not all rows give a size; the values are once, few, many and, for expanded clones, a class.

v_gene: TRBV5-6; d_gene: TRBD2; abundance: NA; j_gene: TRBJ2-7; CDR3nt: TGTGCCAGCAGCTTGACTAGCGGGCTATCCTACGAGCAGTACTTC; CDR3aa: CASSLTSGLSYEQYF
v_gene: TRBV19; d_gene: NA; abundance: few; j_gene: TRBJ2-7; CDR3nt: TGTGCCAGTAGTATTGCCGGGCAGCGTCTGTACGAGCAGTACTTC; CDR3aa: CASSIAGQRLYEQYF
v_gene: TRBV6-5; d_gene: TRBD2; abundance: NA; j_gene: TRBJ2-7; CDR3nt: TGTGCCAGCAGTCTTCGATGGACTAGCGGCTACGAGCAGTACTTC; CDR3aa: CASSLRWTSGYEQYF
v_gene: TRBV6-5; d_gene: NA; abundance: once; j_gene: TRBJ2-2; CDR3nt: TGTGCCAGCAGTTACTCTTTCAGGGGAACCGGGGAGCTGTTTTTT; CDR3aa: CASSYSFRGTGELFF
v_gene: TRBV7-9; d_gene: NA; abundance: once; j_gene: TRBJ2-4; CDR3nt: TGTGCCAGCAGCCCGGGTCAGGGACAAAACATTCAGTACTTC; CDR3aa: CASSPGQGQNIQYF
v_gene: TRBV25-1; d_gene: NA; abundance: few; j_gene: TRBJ2-7; CDR3nt: TGTGCCAGCAGTGAGAGGGCAGGGAGCGAGCAGTACTTC; CDR3aa: CASSERAGSEQYF
v_gene: TRBV9; d_gene: NA; abundance: NA; j_gene: TRBJ2-2; CDR3nt: TGTGCCAGCAGCGTAGCCTCACTGGTGAGCGCCGGGGAGCTGTTTTTT; CDR3aa: CASSVASLVSAGELFF
v_gene: TRBV4-3; d_gene: TRBD2; abundance: NA; j_gene: TRBJ2-1; CDR3nt: TGCGCCAGCAGCCAAGATCGGGCTAGCGGGACGTACAATGAGCAGTTCTTC; CDR3aa: CASSQDRASGTYNEQFF
v_gene: TRBV10-3; d_gene: TRBD2; abundance: NA; j_gene: TRBJ2-1; CDR3nt: TGTGCCATCAGTACCGGGACTAGCCACAATGAGCAGTTCTTC; CDR3aa: CAISTGTSHNEQFF
v_gene: TRBV6-1; d_gene: TRBD1; abundance: NA; j_gene: TRBJ2-3; CDR3nt: TGTGCCAGCAGTGAAGCGACAGGGCGAGGCACAGATACGCAGTATTTT; CDR3aa: CASSEATGRGTDTQYF
v_gene: TRBV6-5; d_gene: NA; abundance: once; j_gene: TRBJ2-5; CDR3nt: TGTGCCAGCAGTTCAGGGATATCTGAGGAGACCCAGTACTTC; CDR3aa: CASSSGISEETQYF
v_gene: TRBV30; d_gene: NA; abundance: NA; j_gene: TRBJ2-5; CDR3nt: TGTGCCTGGAGGCTTGGACAGCTGTACCAAGAGACCCAGTACTTC; CDR3aa: CAWRLGQLYQETQYF
v_gene: TRBV4-1; d_gene: NA; abundance: NA; j_gene: TRBJ2-7; CDR3nt: TGCGCCAGCAGCCCCGGGCGGCTACCCCATACCGGAGGCGAGCAGTACTTC; CDR3aa: CASSPGRLPHTGGEQYF
v_gene: TRBV28; d_gene: NA; abundance: NA; j_gene: TRBJ2-7; CDR3nt: TGTGCCAGCAGTTGGGAGCGCGAGCAGTACTTC; CDR3aa: CASSWEREQYF
v_gene: TRBV30; d_gene: TRBD1; abundance: NA; j_gene: TRBJ1-3; CDR3nt: TGTGCCTGGACCCCACAGACAGGGGCCTCTGGAAACACCATATATTTT; CDR3aa: CAWTPQTGASGNTIYF
v_gene: TRBV4-1; d_gene: NA; abundance: NA; j_gene: TRBJ2-3; CDR3nt: TGCGCCAGCAGCCAACCGCTCTTTCAGGGATTCAACACAGATACGCAGTATTTT; CDR3aa: CASSQPLFQGFNTDTQYF
v_gene: TRBV4-3; d_gene: TRBD2; abundance: NA; j_gene: TRBJ2-7; CDR3nt: TGCGCCAGCAGCCCAAGACTAGCGGGGAGCCCTAGCGAGCAGTACTTC; CDR3aa: CASSPRLAGSPSEQYF
v_gene: TRBV7-6; d_gene: TRBD1; abundance: once; j_gene: TRBJ2-7; CDR3nt: TGTGCCAGCAGCTTAGGATCCGACAGGGGCTACGAGCAGTACTTC; CDR3aa: CASSLGSDRGYEQYF
v_gene: TRBV6-4; d_gene: TRBD2; abundance: NA; j_gene: TRBJ2-3; CDR3nt: TGTGCCAGCAGTACCGGGACTAGCGGCACAGATACGCAGTATTTT; CDR3aa: CASSTGTSGTDTQYF
v_gene: TRBV19; d_gene: NA; abundance: NA; j_gene: TRBJ2-7; CDR3nt: TGTGCCAGTTCCGCTGGACAGAACTACGAGCAGTACTTC; CDR3aa: CASSAGQNYEQYF
v_gene: TRBV27; d_gene: TRBD1; abundance: NA; j_gene: TRBJ1-1; CDR3nt: TGTGCCAGCACTAAAGGACAGGGATCGAGGAACACTGAAGCTTTCTTT; CDR3aa: CASTKGQGSRNTEAFF
v_gene: TRBV27; d_gene: NA; abundance: NA; j_gene: TRBJ2-1; CDR3nt: TGTGCCAGCAGTTCCAGGGCCGTTACCCCTAATGAGCAGTTCTTC; CDR3aa: CASSSRAVTPNEQFF
v_gene: TRBV12-5; d_gene: TRBD1; abundance: NA; j_gene: TRBJ1-2; CDR3nt: TGTGCTAGTGGAACCGGGACAGGGAAAGGCTACACCTTC; CDR3aa: CASGTGTGKGYTF
v_gene: TRBV5-1; d_gene: TRBD2; abundance: NA; j_gene: TRBJ2-3; CDR3nt: TGCGCCAGCAGCTTGGCCCCCGGACTAGCGGGAGGGGGTACAGATACGCAGTATTTT; CDR3aa: CASSLAPGLAGGGTDTQYF
v_gene: TRBV21-1; d_gene: NA; abundance: NA; j_gene: TRBJ2-1; CDR3nt: TGTGCCAGCAGCATTGGACTACCCCCCTACTCCTACAATGAGCAGTTCTTC; CDR3aa: CASSIGLPPYSYNEQFF
v_gene: TRBV11-3; d_gene: TRBD1; abundance: few; j_gene: TRBJ1-1; CDR3nt: TGTGCCAGCAGCCACATCGACAGGGACACTGAAGCTTTCTTT; CDR3aa: CASSHIDRDTEAFF
v_gene: TRBV7-9; d_gene: NA; abundance: NA; j_gene: TRBJ2-3; CDR3nt: TGTGCCAGCAGCTTCGACCGTAGCACAGATACGCAGTATTTT; CDR3aa: CASSFDRSTDTQYF
v_gene: TRBV29-1; d_gene: TRBD2; abundance: NA; j_gene: TRBJ2-7; CDR3nt: TGCAGCGTTGAAAGGCCCAGCGGGAGACAGTACGAGCAGTACTTC; CDR3aa: CSVERPSGRQYEQYF
v_gene: TRBV7-2; d_gene: NA; abundance: NA; j_gene: TRBJ2-2; CDR3nt: TGTGCCAGCAGCTTAGTGGGGGGATTTAACACCGGGGAGCTGTTTTTT; CDR3aa: CASSLVGGFNTGELFF
v_gene: TRBV5-1; d_gene: NA; abundance: NA; j_gene: TRBJ2-5; CDR3nt: TGCGCCAGCAGCTTGGCCCTCGGGGGCCTCCAAGAGACCCAGTACTTC; CDR3aa: CASSLALGGLQETQYF
v_gene: TRBV28; d_gene: TRBD1; abundance: few; j_gene: TRBJ2-7; CDR3nt: TGTGCCAGCAGTTTTGCGACAGGGATCTTCTCCTACGAGCAGTACTTC; CDR3aa: CASSFATGIFSYEQYF
v_gene: TRBV6-1; d_gene: NA; abundance: NA; j_gene: TRBJ2-7; CDR3nt: TGTGCCAGCAGTGAAGCCGGCGCGGGGAGCTACGAGCAGTACTTC; CDR3aa: CASSEAGAGSYEQYF
v_gene: TRBV7-2; d_gene: TRBD2; abundance: NA; j_gene: TRBJ2-5; CDR3nt: TGTGCCAGCAGCTCAGCCGGACTAGCGGGAGAGACCCAGTACTTC; CDR3aa: CASSSAGLAGETQYF
v_gene: TRBV19; d_gene: NA; abundance: NA; j_gene: TRBJ2-1; CDR3nt: TGTGCCAGTAAGGCCCCGCCAGGCGGAGCCCGGGACGGCGGTAATGAGCAGTTCTTC; CDR3aa: CASKAPPGGARDGGNEQFF
v_gene: TRBV27; d_gene: TRBD2; abundance: NA; j_gene: TRBJ2-3; CDR3nt: TGTGCCAGCAGTTCTCTAGCGGGAGGTCGAGCAGATACGCAGTATTTT; CDR3aa: CASSSLAGGRADTQYF
v_gene: TRBV11-2; d_gene: TRBD2; abundance: NA; j_gene: TRBJ2-1; CDR3nt: TGTGCCAGCAGCTCCGGACAGGGAAGACTAGCGGGATTCAATGAGCAGTTCTTC; CDR3aa: CASSSGQGRLAGFNEQFF
v_gene: TRBV19; d_gene: NA; abundance: NA; j_gene: TRBJ2-7; CDR3nt: TGTGCCAGTAGTATAACCCGGGCAGAAACCTACGAGCAGTACTTC; CDR3aa: CASSITRAETYEQYF
v_gene: TRBV5-8; d_gene: NA; abundance: NA; j_gene: TRBJ2-6; CDR3nt: TGTGCCAGCAGCTTGGGGGAGTTCTCTGGGGCCAACGTCCTGACTTTC; CDR3aa: CASSLGEFSGANVLTF
v_gene: TRBV7-9; d_gene: TRBD1; abundance: NA; j_gene: TRBJ1-3; CDR3nt: TGTGCCAGCAGCTTAGACAGGGGCGCGGGAAACACCATATATTTT; CDR3aa: CASSLDRGAGNTIYF
v_gene: TRBV29-1; d_gene: NA; abundance: NA; j_gene: TRBJ2-3; CDR3nt: TGCAGCGCTCTGCTGCGGGTGTGGGGAACAGATACGCAGTATTTT; CDR3aa: CSALLRVWGTDTQYF
v_gene: TRBV9; d_gene: TRBD2; abundance: NA; j_gene: TRBJ2-7; CDR3nt: TGTGCCAGCAGCGTAGCGGGAGGAACGTCCTACGAGCAGTACTTC; CDR3aa: CASSVAGGTSYEQYF
v_gene: TRBV25-1; d_gene: NA; abundance: once; j_gene: TRBJ2-2; CDR3nt: TGTGCCAGCAGTGGGCAGGGTCATACCGGGGAGCTGTTTTTT; CDR3aa: CASSGQGHTGELFF
v_gene: TRBV4-3; d_gene: NA; abundance: NA; j_gene: TRBJ2-6; CDR3nt: TGCGCCAGCAGCCAAGATTTGGAGACAGCCTTCTCTGGGGCCAACGTCCTGACTTTC; CDR3aa: CASSQDLETAFSGANVLTF
v_gene: TRBV15; d_gene: NA; abundance: NA; j_gene: TRBJ2-2; CDR3nt: TGTGCCACCAGCAGAGATCGGTTCGGGGCCGGGGAGCTGTTTTTT; CDR3aa: CATSRDRFGAGELFF
v_gene: TRBV10-2; d_gene: TRBD2; abundance: NA; j_gene: TRBJ2-7; CDR3nt: TGCGCCAGCAGGGTAGCGGGGGGCGTCTACGAGCAGTACTTC; CDR3aa: CASRVAGGVYEQYF
v_gene: TRBV5-1; d_gene: TRBD1; abundance: NA; j_gene: TRBJ1-1; CDR3nt: TGCGCCAGCAGCTCCAGACTGGGACAGGGGAGAGTTGGCACTGAAGCTTTCTTT; CDR3aa: CASSSRLGQGRVGTEAFF
v_gene: TRBV6-5; d_gene: TRBD1; abundance: NA; j_gene: TRBJ2-5; CDR3nt: TGTGCCAGCAGTTTCGGTCCAGGGGGCGGTACGGAGACCCAGTACTTC; CDR3aa: CASSFGPGGGTETQYF
v_gene: TRBV29-1; d_gene: TRBD2; abundance: once; j_gene: TRBJ2-1; CDR3nt: TGCAGCGTTGACGACCCCGGGACTAGCGGGGGAAATGAGCAGTTCTTC; CDR3aa: CSVDDPGTSGGNEQFF
v_gene: TRBV4-1; d_gene: NA; abundance: NA; j_gene: TRBJ2-5; CDR3nt: TGCGCCAGCAGCCAAGAGGCAGGCCAAGAGACCCAGTACTTC; CDR3aa: CASSQEAGQETQYF
v_gene: TRBV27; d_gene: TRBD1; abundance: NA; j_gene: TRBJ1-5; CDR3nt: TGTGCCAGCAGTTTACGACAAGTCCCGGGACAGGACAATCAGCCCCAGCATTTT; CDR3aa: CASSLRQVPGQDNQPQHF
v_gene: TRBV6-1; d_gene: TRBD1; abundance: NA; j_gene: TRBJ2-1; CDR3nt: TGTGCCAGCAGTGAAGGACAGGGACACAATGAGCAGTTCTTC; CDR3aa: CASSEGQGHNEQFF
v_gene: TRBV5-8; d_gene: NA; abundance: NA; j_gene: TRBJ1-4; CDR3nt: TGTGCCAGCAGGCCGGAAAAACTGTTTTTT; CDR3aa: CASRPEKLFF
v_gene: TRBV18; d_gene: NA; abundance: NA; j_gene: TRBJ2-5; CDR3nt: TGTGCCAGCTCACCCCGCCGGAAATACAGGGTAGGAGACCAAGAGACCCAGTACTTC; CDR3aa: CASSPRRKYRVGDQETQYF